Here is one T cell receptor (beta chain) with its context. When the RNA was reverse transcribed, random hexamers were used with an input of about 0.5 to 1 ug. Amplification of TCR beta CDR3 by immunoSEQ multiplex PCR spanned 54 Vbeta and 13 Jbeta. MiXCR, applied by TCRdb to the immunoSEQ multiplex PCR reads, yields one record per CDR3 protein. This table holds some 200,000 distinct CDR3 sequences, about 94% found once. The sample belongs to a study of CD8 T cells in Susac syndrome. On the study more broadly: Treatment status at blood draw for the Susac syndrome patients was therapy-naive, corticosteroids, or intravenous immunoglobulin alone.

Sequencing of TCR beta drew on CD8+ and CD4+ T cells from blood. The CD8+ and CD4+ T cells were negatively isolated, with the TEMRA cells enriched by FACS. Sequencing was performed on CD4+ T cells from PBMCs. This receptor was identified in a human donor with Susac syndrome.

In DNA, the CDR3 is TGTGCCTGGAGCTCTATGGGGGGGGCGAATCAGCCCCAGCATTTT. The encoded protein is CAWSSMGGANQPQHF. The chain couples TRBV30 to TRBJ1-5; D is possibly TRBD1 (6 bases). This CDR3 has 15 amino acids. The V and J ends lost 3 bases and 4 bases respectively, with 16 bases between them. Germline-derived CDR1 and CDR2 are GTSNPN and SVGIG (reference sequence).